This is a list of T cell receptor beta chains from one sample in a study of human thymus T cells. Assay used: immunoSEQ multiplex PCR; TCRdb lists only in-frame clones, some missing. The table records roughly 120,000 clones, about 93% of them present only once. The sample taken for sequencing was thymus tissue. The receptors come from a boy less than two years old with a congenital heart defect but otherwise immunologically healthy. Both conserved end residues are part of each CDR3. A D gene is named only where the DNA matches it firmly. Expanded clones get a size class; other rows say once, few or many, or leave the size out.

d_call j_call v_call clone_size cdr3_aa cdr3_nt
NA TRBJ1-3 TRBV9 NA CASSVAGTSGNTIYF TGTGCCAGCAGCGTGGCAGGGACCTCTGGAAACACCATATATTTT
NA TRBJ2-2 TRBV7-3 NA CASSPGEFTGELFF TGTGCCAGCAGCCCCGGAGAGTTCACCGGGGAGCTGTTTTTT
NA TRBJ1-2 TRBV27 NA CASSSLPKTDLGYGYTF TGTGCCAGCAGTTCCCTTCCTAAGACGGATCTGGGCTATGGCTACACCTTC
TRBD1 TRBJ1-1 TRBV6-6 few CASSYRTGANTEAFF TGTGCCAGCAGTTACCGGACAGGGGCTAACACTGAAGCTTTCTTT
TRBD2 TRBJ2-3 TRBV7-6 NA CASSSPSAGGNRNTQYF TGTGCCAGCAGCTCGCCCTCAGCGGGGGGGAACCGGAATACGCAGTATTTT
TRBD2 TRBJ2-7 TRBV5-1 NA CASSLTSGGIDEQYF TGCGCCAGCAGCCTTACTAGCGGGGGGATTGACGAGCAGTACTTC
TRBD1 TRBJ1-2 TRBV5-6 NA CASSSIGTGLFYGYTF TGTGCCAGCAGCAGTATCGGGACAGGCCTATTCTATGGCTACACCTTC
TRBD1 TRBJ1-1 TRBV27 NA CASTLSPDRGPVPEAFF TGTGCCAGCACTTTATCGCCCGACAGGGGTCCCGTCCCTGAAGCTTTCTTT
TRBD1 TRBJ1-1 TRBV5-4 NA CASSKYGRGQALNTEAFF TGTGCCAGCAGTAAATATGGGAGGGGACAGGCCCTGAACACTGAAGCTTTCTTT
NA TRBJ2-5 TRBV25-1 NA CASSPGPGGGTPETQYF TGTGCCAGCAGTCCCGGACCCGGAGGGGGGACTCCAGAGACCCAGTACTTC
NA TRBJ2-2 TRBV12-5 once CATCKSHCTGELFF TGTGCTACTTGCAAATCACATTGCACCGGGGAGCTGTTTTTT
NA TRBJ2-1 TRBV4-1 NA CASSQDAKGGAANEQFF TGCGCCAGCAGCCAAGATGCGAAGGGGGGAGCCGCCAATGAGCAGTTCTTC
NA TRBJ1-2 TRBV5-8 NA CASSLDNYGYTF TGTGCCAGCAGCTTGGATAACTATGGCTACACCTTC
NA TRBJ2-1 TRBV27 NA CASSWGLHNEQFF TGTGCCAGCAGTTGGGGACTGCACAATGAGCAGTTCTTC
NA TRBJ2-1 TRBV11-2 once CASSLAGRAYNEQFF TGTGCCAGCAGCTTAGCCGGCCGGGCCTACAATGAGCAGTTCTTC
TRBD2 TRBJ2-3 TRBV5-4 NA CASSYRTSGGVPDTQYF TGTGCCAGCAGCTACCGGACTAGCGGGGGCGTCCCAGATACGCAGTATTTT
NA TRBJ1-1 TRBV6-6 NA CASTVNTEAFF TGTGCCAGCACTGTGAACACTGAAGCTTTCTTT
NA TRBJ1-3 TRBV9 NA CASSGPPGARGNTIYF TGTGCCAGCAGCGGCCCCCCGGGGGCAAGAGGAAACACCATATATTTT
TRBD1 TRBJ1-1 TRBV10-3 NA CAISDPIPDRGTEAFF TGTGCCATCAGTGACCCAATACCCGACAGGGGCACTGAAGCTTTCTTT
NA TRBJ2-3 TRBV28 NA CASSLWGDADTQYF TGTGCCAGCAGTTTATGGGGAGACGCAGATACGCAGTATTTT
NA TRBJ1-1 TRBV6-6 NA CASSRGGNTEAFF TGTGCCAGCAGCCGGGGGGGGAACACTGAAGCTTTCTTT
NA TRBJ2-7 TRBV6-5 once CASSYSDGALDEQYF TGTGCCAGCAGTTACTCGGACGGGGCTCTGGACGAGCAGTACTTC
NA TRBJ2-1 TRBV2 NA CASTLSGFSNNEQFF TGTGCCAGCACCCTTTCTGGGTTCTCGAACAATGAGCAGTTCTTC
TRBD1 TRBJ1-4 TRBV30 NA CAWKQRTGDEKLFF TGTGCCTGGAAACAGCGGACAGGGGATGAAAAACTGTTTTTT
TRBD2 TRBJ2-2 TRBV7-2 NA CASSLAWVLAGGQAGELFF TGTGCCAGCAGCTTAGCGTGGGTCCTAGCGGGGGGGCAAGCCGGGGAGCTGTTTTTT
NA TRBJ2-1 TRBV19 NA CASSIRTRPNEQFF TGTGCCAGTAGTATCCGGACCCGACCGAATGAGCAGTTCTTC
TRBD1 TRBJ1-2 TRBV2 NA CASSNRWTGGCNGYTF TGTGCCAGCAGTAACCGTTGGACAGGGGGCTGTAATGGCTACACCTTC
TRBD1 TRBJ1-2 TRBV25-1 NA CASSESSVDRGPSYGYTF TGTGCCAGCAGTGAATCGTCAGTAGACAGGGGACCTTCATATGGCTACACCTTC
NA TRBJ2-2 TRBV27 NA CASSLARSTGELFF TGTGCCAGCAGTTTGGCGCGGAGCACCGGGGAGCTGTTTTTT
NA TRBJ1-3 TRBV4-1 NA CASSQVAAASGNTIYF TGCGCCAGCAGCCAAGTTGCGGCAGCCTCTGGAAACACCATATATTTT
TRBD1 TRBJ1-1 TRBV30 NA CACRFRDRDSTEAFF TGTGCCTGCAGATTCCGGGACAGGGATTCCACTGAAGCTTTCTTT
TRBD2 TRBJ2-1 TRBV5-4 once CASSLDKRGEQFF TGTGCCAGCAGCTTGGATAAGCGGGGGGAGCAGTTCTTC
NA TRBJ1-1 TRBV6-1 NA CASTRDTEAFF TGTGCCAGCACCAGGGATACTGAAGCTTTCTTT
NA TRBJ1-4 TRBV7-2 NA CASSFWPGQLNEKLFF TGTGCCAGCAGCTTCTGGCCAGGACAGCTTAATGAAAAACTGTTTTTT
NA TRBJ2-7 TRBV28 NA CASSTAYEQYF TGTGCCAGCAGTACGGCCTACGAGCAGTACTTC